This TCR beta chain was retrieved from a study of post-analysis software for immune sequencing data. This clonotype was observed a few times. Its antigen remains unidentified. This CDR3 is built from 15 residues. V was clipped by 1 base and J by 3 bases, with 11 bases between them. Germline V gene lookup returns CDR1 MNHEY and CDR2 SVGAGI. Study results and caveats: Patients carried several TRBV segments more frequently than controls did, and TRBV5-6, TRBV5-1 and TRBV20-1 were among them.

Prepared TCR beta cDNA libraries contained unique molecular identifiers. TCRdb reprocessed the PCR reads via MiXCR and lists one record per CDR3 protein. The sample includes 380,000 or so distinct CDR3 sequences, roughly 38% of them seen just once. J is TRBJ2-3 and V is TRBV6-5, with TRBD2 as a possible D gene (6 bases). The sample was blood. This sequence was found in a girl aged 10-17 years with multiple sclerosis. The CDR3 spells CASSYWRGGTDTQYF. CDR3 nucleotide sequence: TGTGCCAGCAGTTACTGGCGGGGTGGGACAGATACGCAGTATTTT.